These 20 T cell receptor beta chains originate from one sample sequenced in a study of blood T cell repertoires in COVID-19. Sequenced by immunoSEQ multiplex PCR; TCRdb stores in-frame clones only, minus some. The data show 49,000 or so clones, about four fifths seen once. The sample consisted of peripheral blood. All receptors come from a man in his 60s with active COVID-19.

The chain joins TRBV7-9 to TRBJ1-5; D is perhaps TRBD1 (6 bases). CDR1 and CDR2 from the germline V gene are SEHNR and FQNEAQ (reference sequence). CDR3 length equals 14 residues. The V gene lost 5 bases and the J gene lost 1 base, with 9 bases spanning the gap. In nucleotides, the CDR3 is TGTGCCAGCAGCCGCAGGGGAAGCAATCAGCCCCAGCATTTT. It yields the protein CASSRRGSNQPQHF.

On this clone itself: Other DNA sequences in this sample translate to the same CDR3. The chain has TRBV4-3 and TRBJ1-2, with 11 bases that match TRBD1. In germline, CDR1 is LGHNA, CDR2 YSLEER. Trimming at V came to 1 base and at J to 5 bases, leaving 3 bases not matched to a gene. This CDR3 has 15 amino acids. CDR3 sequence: CASSQGTGGSYGYTF. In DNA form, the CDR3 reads TGCGCCAGCAGCCAAGGGACAGGGGGCTCTTATGGCTACACCTTC.

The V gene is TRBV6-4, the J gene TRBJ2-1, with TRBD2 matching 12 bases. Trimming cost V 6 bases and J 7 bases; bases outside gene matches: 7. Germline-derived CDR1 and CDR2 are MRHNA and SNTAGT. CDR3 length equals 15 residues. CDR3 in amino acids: CASSLAGGPQNEQFF. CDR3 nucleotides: TGTGCCAGCAGCCTAGCGGGAGGGCCTCAAAATGAGCAGTTCTTC.

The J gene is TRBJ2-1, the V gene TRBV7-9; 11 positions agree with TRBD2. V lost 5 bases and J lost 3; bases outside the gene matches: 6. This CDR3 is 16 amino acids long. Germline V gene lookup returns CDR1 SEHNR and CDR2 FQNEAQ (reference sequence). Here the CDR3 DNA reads TGTGCCAGCAGCCGCAAGACTAGCGGGATCTACAATGAGCAGTTCTTC. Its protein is CASSRKTSGIYNEQFF.

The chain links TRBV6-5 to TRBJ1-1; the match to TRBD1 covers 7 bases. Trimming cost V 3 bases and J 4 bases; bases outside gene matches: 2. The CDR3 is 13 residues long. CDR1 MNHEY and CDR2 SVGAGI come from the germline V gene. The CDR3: CASSYRQGTEAFF. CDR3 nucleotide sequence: TGTGCCAGCAGTTATAGACAGGGCACTGAAGCTTTCTTT.

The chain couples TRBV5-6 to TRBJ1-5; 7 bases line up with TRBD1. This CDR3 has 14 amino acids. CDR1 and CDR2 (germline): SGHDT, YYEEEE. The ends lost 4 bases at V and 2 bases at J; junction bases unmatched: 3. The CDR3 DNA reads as TGTGCCAGCAGCGAAACAGGGGGCAATCAGCCCCAGCATTTT. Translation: CASSETGGNQPQHF.

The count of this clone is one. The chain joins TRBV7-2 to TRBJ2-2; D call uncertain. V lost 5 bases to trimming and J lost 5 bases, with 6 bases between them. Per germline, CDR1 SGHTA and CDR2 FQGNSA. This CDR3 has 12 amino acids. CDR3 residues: CASSLRTGELFF. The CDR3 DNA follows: TGTGCCAGCAGCCTCCGTACCGGGGAGCTGTTTTTT.

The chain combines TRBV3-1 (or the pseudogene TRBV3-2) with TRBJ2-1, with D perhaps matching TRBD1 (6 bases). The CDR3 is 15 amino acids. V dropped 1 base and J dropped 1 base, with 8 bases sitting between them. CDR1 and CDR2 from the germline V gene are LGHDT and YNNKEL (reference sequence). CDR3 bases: TGTGCCAGCAGCCAAGGGGGACAATCCTACAATGAGCAGTTCTTC. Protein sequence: CASSQGGQSYNEQFF.

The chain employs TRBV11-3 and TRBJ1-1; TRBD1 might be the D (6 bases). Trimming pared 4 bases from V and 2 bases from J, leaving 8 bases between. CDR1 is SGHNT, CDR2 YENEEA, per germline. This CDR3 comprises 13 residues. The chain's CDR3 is CASSSDSNTEAFF. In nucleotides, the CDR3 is TGTGCCAGCAGCTCGGACAGCAACACTGAAGCTTTCTTT.

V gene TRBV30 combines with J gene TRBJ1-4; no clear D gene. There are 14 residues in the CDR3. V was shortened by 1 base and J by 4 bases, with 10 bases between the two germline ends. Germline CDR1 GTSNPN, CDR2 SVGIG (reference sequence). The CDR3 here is CAWSALSLNEKLFF. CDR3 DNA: TGTGCCTGGAGTGCCCTGTCCCTTAATGAAAAACTGTTTTTT.

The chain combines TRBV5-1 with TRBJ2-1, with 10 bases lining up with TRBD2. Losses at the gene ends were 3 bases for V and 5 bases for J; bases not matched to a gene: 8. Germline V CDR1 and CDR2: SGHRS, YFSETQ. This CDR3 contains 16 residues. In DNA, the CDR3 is TGCGCCAGCAGCTACAGCGGGGGGGCAGTGAACAATGAGCAGTTCTTC. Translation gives CASSYSGGAVNNEQFF.

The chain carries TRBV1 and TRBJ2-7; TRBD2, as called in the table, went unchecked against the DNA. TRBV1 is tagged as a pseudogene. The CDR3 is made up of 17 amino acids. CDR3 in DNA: TGCACCAGCAGCCAAGACCTTTTTAGCGGGAGTGGGTACGAGCAGTACTTC. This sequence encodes CTSSQDLFSGSGYEQYF.

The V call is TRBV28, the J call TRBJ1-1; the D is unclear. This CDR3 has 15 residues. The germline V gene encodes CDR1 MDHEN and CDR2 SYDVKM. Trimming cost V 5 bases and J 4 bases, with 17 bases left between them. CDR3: CASSPLRAVGTEAFF. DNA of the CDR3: TGTGCCAGCAGTCCCTTGAGGGCGGTGGGCACTGAAGCTTTCTTT. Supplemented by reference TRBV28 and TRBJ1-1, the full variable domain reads DVKVTQSSRYLVKRTGEKVFLECVQDMDHENMFWYRQDPGLGLRLIYFSYDVKMKEKGDIPEGYSVSREKKERFSLILESASTNQTSMYLCASSPLRAVGTEAFFGQGTRLTVV.

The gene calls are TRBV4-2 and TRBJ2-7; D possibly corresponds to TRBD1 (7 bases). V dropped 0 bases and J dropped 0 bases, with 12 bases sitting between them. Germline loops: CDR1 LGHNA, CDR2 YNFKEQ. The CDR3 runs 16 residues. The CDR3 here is CASSQEGGQVSYEQYF. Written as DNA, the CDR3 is TGTGCCAGCAGCCAAGAGGGAGGACAGGTCTCCTACGAGCAGTACTTC.

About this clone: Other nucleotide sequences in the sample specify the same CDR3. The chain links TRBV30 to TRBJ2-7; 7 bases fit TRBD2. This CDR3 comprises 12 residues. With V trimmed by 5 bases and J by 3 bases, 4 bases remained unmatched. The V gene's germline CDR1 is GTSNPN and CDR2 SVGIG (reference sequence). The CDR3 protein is CAWGTGGYEQYF. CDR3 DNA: TGTGCCTGGGGAACGGGAGGCTACGAGCAGTACTTC.

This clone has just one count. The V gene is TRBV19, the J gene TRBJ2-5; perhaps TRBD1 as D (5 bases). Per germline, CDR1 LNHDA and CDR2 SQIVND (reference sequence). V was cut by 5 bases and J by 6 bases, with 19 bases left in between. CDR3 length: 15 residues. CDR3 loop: CASSATTDQRKTQYF. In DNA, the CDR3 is TGTGCCAGTAGTGCCACGACAGATCAAAGAAAGACCCAGTACTTC.

CDR3 in amino acids: CASQGADYGYTF. As DNA, the CDR3 is TGTGCCAGTCAGGGGGCAGACTATGGCTACACCTTC. The J gene is TRBJ1-2, the V gene TRBV28; 8 bases are shared with TRBD1. Germline V gene data show CDR1 as MDHEN and CDR2 as SYDVKM. CDR3 length: 12 residues. V was pared by 9 bases and J by 3 bases, with 3 bases of the junction left unmatched.

The CDR3 here is CASSLAQLAGTYEQYF. CDR3 nucleotides: TGTGCCAGCAGCTTAGCGCAACTAGCGGGGACCTACGAGCAGTACTTC. The genes are TRBV7-8 and TRBJ2-7; TRBD2 aligns across 10 bases. This CDR3 is built from 16 residues. Germline CDR1 reads SGHVS; CDR2 reads FQNEAQ. The V segment lost 0 bases and the J segment 2 bases; nucleotides outside the gene matches: 4.

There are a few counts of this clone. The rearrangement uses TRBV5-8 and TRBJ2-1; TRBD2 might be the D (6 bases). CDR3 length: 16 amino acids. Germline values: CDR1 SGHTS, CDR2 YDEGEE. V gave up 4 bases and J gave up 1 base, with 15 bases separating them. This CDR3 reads CASSPRDFLSYNEQFF. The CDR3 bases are TGTGCCAGCAGCCCGAGGGACTTCTTATCCTACAATGAGCAGTTCTTC.

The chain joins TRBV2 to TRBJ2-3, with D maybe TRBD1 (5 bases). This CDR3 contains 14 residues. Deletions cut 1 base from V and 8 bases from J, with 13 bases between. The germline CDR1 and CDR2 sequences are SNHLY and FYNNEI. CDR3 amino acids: CASSEVARVGTQYF. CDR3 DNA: TGTGCCAGCAGTGAAGTGGCCAGGGTGGGTACGCAGTATTTT.